This T cell receptor beta chain was sequenced in a study of T-cell reconstitution after alpha-beta-depleted transplantation in children (dated by TCRdb to about 2016). Study-wide context: Using TCR repertoire profiling, the study followed T-cell immune reconstitution in a quantitative way in children after TCRalphabeta/CD19-depleted allogeneic hematopoietic cell transplantation. Paper-wide results and their limitations: In some patients, the high TCRbeta diversity seen at day 60 was put down to recipient T cells and intrathymic progenitors that had survived conditioning. About two months after transplant, the apparently early recovery of alphabetaT-cell counts reportedly depended on just several hundred clones that had expanded rapidly and came from non-depleted graft cells. Hyperexpanded clone frequencies declined over subsequent months; after one year, T-cell counts and TCRbeta diversity were mostly attributed to newly produced T cells.

Sample treatment or condition, as interpreted from the label and publication: allogeneic hematopoietic cell transplantation with graft depleted of TCRalphabeta T cells and CD19 B cells. The children who served as transplant recipients had been given grafts of TCRalphabeta/CD19-depleted allogeneic hematopoietic cells. V drops 2 bases and J drops 0 bases, leaving 17 bases in between. Including the terminal cysteine and phenylalanine, the CDR3 comprises 17 residues. CDR3 DNA is the only sequence kept; it has 51 bases, read in frame from the first base. The CDR1 and CDR2 encoded by the germline V gene are MNHEY and SVGEGT. Library method: PCR. The run used an Illumina HiSeq 2500. TCR libraries were prepared with molecular barcoding, using unique molecular identifiers to normalize TCRbeta repertoire quantification. Clones were called with MiXCR by TCRdb after fastp trimmed the public reads at Q25, and only in-frame beta chains were retained. Entries are consolidated by CDR3 protein sequence, retaining the most common genes and DNA. The sample contains some 220,000 distinct CDR3 sequences, roughly 10% of them found a single time. The top ten hold approximately 28% of the sample.

Many counts were recorded for this clonotype. This clone's antigen is unknown. Per-base quality was not reported, and no clone a single base away is much larger than it. Sequenced material: PBMCs, taken before TCRalphabeta/CD19-depleted stem cell transplant. This clonotype was obtained from a child younger than two with acute myeloid leukemia, due to receive a stem cell transplant. The rearrangement combines TRBV6-2 or TRBV6-3 with TRBJ2-7; the D gene identity is not certain. The bases read TGTGCCAGCAGTTACCTCCCGGGCACATTTTTCTCCTACGAGCAGTACTTC. This encodes CASSYLPGTFFSYEQYF.